This passage covers 15 T cell receptor beta chains from one sample sequenced in a study of shared clonotypes between healthy human individuals. Sequencing was performed with immunoSEQ multiplex PCR; in TCRdb, only in-frame clones are kept and a portion is missing. Of under 600,000 clones in the sample, approximately 94% are singletons; the top ten hold under 0.065%. The sample consisted of naive CD4+ T cells sorted from blood. This sample's subset: CD45RA+ positively selected. These receptor sequences come from a woman in her 30s in good health.

V gene TRBV7-9 combines with J gene TRBJ2-1; D gene uncertain. CDR3 length: 12 amino acids. The germline CDR1 and CDR2 sequences are SEHNR and FQNEAQ (reference sequence). Trimming pared 2 bases from V and 5 bases from J, leaving 4 bases between. The CDR3 coding sequence is TGTGCCAGCAGCTTATTACACAATGAGCAGTTCTTC. The encoded protein is CASSLLHNEQFF.

V and J are TRBV5-1 and TRBJ2-3, with a tentative D call TRBD1 (5 bases). The length of the CDR3 is 15 residues. The germline V gene has CDR1 SGHRS and CDR2 YFSETQ. Trimming took off 4 bases at V and 1 base at J, with 13 bases between the two ends. The DNA for the CDR3 is TGCGCCAGCAGCATGCTCGGACAAGGCACAGATACGCAGTATTTT. This gives the protein CASSMLGQGTDTQYF.

The V and J genes are TRBV19 and TRBJ1-3, with a possible D match to TRBD1 (6 bases). The germline V and J ends were trimmed by 7 bases and 4 bases, with 17 bases remaining between them. The CDR3 extends over 15 amino acids. Germline V lookup: CDR1 LNHDA, CDR2 SQIVND (reference sequence). The CDR3: CASTKDRVSGNTIYF. The CDR3 DNA follows: TGTGCCAGTACCAAGGACAGAGTGAGCGGAAACACCATATATTTT.

This rearrangement joins TRBV5-1 to TRBJ2-1; 11 bases align to TRBD2. The CDR3 contains 16 residues. From germline, CDR1 is SGHRS and CDR2 YFSETQ. Trimming took 4 bases from V and 6 from J; bases not matched to a gene: 9. CDR3 nucleotide sequence: TGCGCCAGCAGCCCCGTGGGTAGCGGGAGGGCCAATGAGCAGTTCTTC. Encoded protein: CASSPVGSGRANEQFF.

V gene TRBV6-6 combines with J gene TRBJ2-1; TRBD2 aligns across 8 bases. Germline trimming cut 4 bases from V and 8 bases from J; bases unmatched to any gene: 13. The germline V gene has CDR1 MNHNY and CDR2 SVGAGI (reference sequence). The CDR3 length is 16 residues. The DNA for the CDR3 is TGTGCCAGCAGTTCCCCCAGGGTAGCGGGGCGGTATGAGCAGTTCTTC. This encodes CASSSPRVAGRYEQFF.

V gene TRBV9 combines with J gene TRBJ2-7; 12 bases are a match to TRBD2. The CDR3 runs 15 residues. The junction had 4 bases not matched to a gene; V was cut back by 4 bases and J by 2 bases. Germline V gene data show CDR1 as SGDLS and CDR2 as YYNGEE. CDR3 nucleotide sequence: TGTGCCAGCAGCACTCGGACTAGCGGGGCCTACGAGCAGTACTTC. This encodes CASSTRTSGAYEQYF.

This clone was counted a single time. Other DNA sequences in the sample encode the same CDR3. The chain links TRBV20-1 to TRBJ2-5; D uncertain. The CDR3 spans 10 residues. Trimming pared 5 bases from V and 5 bases from J, leaving 6 bases between. Per the germline V gene, CDR1 is DFQATT and CDR2 is SNEGSKA (reference sequence). The CDR3 DNA is TGCAGTGCTCTGGAGGAGACCCAGTACTTC. Encoded protein: CSALEETQYF.

The genes are TRBV27 and TRBJ2-5; TRBD1 matches at 7 bases. CDR1 and CDR2 from the germline V gene are MNHEY and SMNVEV (reference sequence). The CDR3 is 15 amino acids. Unmatched junction bases numbered 6, after V lost 1 base and J lost 4 bases. The CDR3 is CASSLFLAGGETQYF. CDR3 sequence (DNA): TGTGCCAGCAGTTTATTTTTGGCAGGGGGAGAGACCCAGTACTTC.

The chain has TRBV28 and TRBJ1-5; TRBD1 is a possible D gene (5 bases). Trimming stripped 6 bases from V and 7 bases from J, with 10 bases between. The CDR3 extends over 12 amino acids. CDR1 is MDHEN, CDR2 SYDVKM, per germline. The CDR3 spells CASRPGYQPQHF. In nucleotides, the CDR3 is TGTGCCAGCAGACCAGGGTACCAGCCCCAGCATTTT.

The chain combines TRBV5-4 with TRBJ2-1; 9 bases are a match to TRBD2. This CDR3 region has 17 residues. The J segment lost 7 bases and the V segment lost 0 bases, leaving 11 bases of the junction unmatched. CDR1 is SGHNT and CDR2 is YYREEE in the germline V gene (reference sequence). The DNA of the CDR3 is TGTGCCAGCAGCTTGGGGGTTTTAGCGGGAGTAACTAATGAGCAGTTCTTC. Protein sequence: CASSLGVLAGVTNEQFF.

J is TRBJ1-5 and V is TRBV28; possibly TRBD1 for D (6 bases). This CDR3 has 14 amino acids. Germline V gene data show CDR1 as MDHEN and CDR2 as SYDVKM. The ends were cut back, 10 bases at V and 7 bases at J, with 20 bases in the middle. CDR3 coding DNA: TGTGCCACGGGTCGTGGGGGCGCTACCCAGCCCCAGCATTTT. Translated: CATGRGGATQPQHF.

V is TRBV4-1 and J is TRBJ2-6, with 11 bases matching TRBD2. V lost 3 bases and J lost 0; bases outside the gene matches: 7. Germline CDR1 reads MGHRA; CDR2 reads YSYEKL. The CDR3 extends over 19 amino acids. CDR3 coding DNA: TGCGCCAGCAGCCACGTTACTAGCGGGAGCACCTCTGGGGCCAACGTCCTGACTTTC. Encoded protein: CASSHVTSGSTSGANVLTF.

The chain couples TRBV5-6 to TRBJ2-2, with D possibly being TRBD2 (5 bases). The germline V and J ends were trimmed by 1 base and 6 bases, with 13 bases remaining between them. The CDR3 contains 15 residues. Germline lookup yields CDR1 SGHDT and CDR2 YYEEEE. In nucleotides, the CDR3 is TGTGCCAGCAGCTTGCTCGGGGAAATCCCCGGGGAGCTGTTTTTT. It is translated as CASSLLGEIPGELFF.

The gene calls are TRBV7-9 and TRBJ2-3; TRBD2 agrees at 10 bases. Trimming removed 5 bases from V and 6 bases from J; junction bases left unmatched: 14. Germline V gene sequence: CDR1 SEHNR, CDR2 FQNEAQ (reference sequence). The CDR3 totals 17 residues. The CDR3 region is CASSPSLSSGRLDTQYF. The DNA for the CDR3 is TGTGCCAGCAGCCCGAGCCTCTCTAGCGGGAGATTGGATACGCAGTATTTT.

The chain has TRBV18 and TRBJ1-5; tentative D call: TRBD1 (6 bases). The CDR3 runs 14 residues. Germline V lookup: CDR1 KGHSH, CDR2 LQKENI. Trimming pared 3 bases from V and 7 bases from J, leaving 13 bases between. The CDR3 here is CASSPQGSKQPQHF. In DNA, the CDR3 is TGTGCCAGCTCACCGCAGGGGTCGAAGCAGCCCCAGCATTTT.